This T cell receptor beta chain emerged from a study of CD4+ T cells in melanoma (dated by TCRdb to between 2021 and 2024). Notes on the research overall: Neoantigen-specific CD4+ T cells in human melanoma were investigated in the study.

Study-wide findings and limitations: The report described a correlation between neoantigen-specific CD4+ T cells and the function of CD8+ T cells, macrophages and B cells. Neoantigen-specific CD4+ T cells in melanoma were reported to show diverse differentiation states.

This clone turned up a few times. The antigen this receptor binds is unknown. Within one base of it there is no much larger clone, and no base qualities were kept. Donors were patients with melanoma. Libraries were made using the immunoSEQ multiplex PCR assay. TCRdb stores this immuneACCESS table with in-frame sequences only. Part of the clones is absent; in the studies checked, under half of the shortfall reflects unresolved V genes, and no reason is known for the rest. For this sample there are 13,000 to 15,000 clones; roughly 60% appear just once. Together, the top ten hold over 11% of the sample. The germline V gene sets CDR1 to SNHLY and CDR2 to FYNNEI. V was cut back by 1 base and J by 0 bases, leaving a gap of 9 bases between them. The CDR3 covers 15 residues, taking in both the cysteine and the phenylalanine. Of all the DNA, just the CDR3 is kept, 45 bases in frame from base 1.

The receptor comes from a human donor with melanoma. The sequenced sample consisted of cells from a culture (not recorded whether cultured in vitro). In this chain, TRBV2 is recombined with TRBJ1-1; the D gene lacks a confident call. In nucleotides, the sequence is TGTGCCAGCAGTGAAGGCTGGCCCATGAACACTGAAGCTTTCTTT. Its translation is CASSEGWPMNTEAFF.